This TCR beta chain was identified during a study of shared clonotypes between healthy human individuals. General study results and limits: Rarefaction demonstrated incomplete sorted-subset sequencing despite large depth. Clonotype sharing among donors was thought likely to change with sequencing depth.

V was clipped by 5 bases and J by 7 bases, with 11 bases between them. This CDR3 comprises 12 residues. Germline assignment: CDR1 SEHNR and CDR2 FQNEAQ (reference sequence). For this clone: The antigen remains undetermined.

CD45RO negativity and positive selection for CCR7 defined naive CD8 cells, a population that excluded terminally differentiated effector memory CD45RA+ cells. Assay used: immunoSEQ multiplex PCR; TCRdb lists only in-frame clones, some missing. In the table there are about 2 million clones, around 96% of which are singletons. The receptor was derived from a man aged 18 to 30 in good health. Sequencing was done on a sample of naive CD8+ T cells sorted from blood. V gene TRBV7-9 combines with J gene TRBJ1-1; a possible D gene is TRBD1 (5 bases). Here the CDR3 DNA reads TGTGCCAGCAGCCCAGGGCCCGATGAAGCTTTCTTT. Protein sequence: CASSPGPDEAFF.